A single sample is the source of the 24 T cell receptor beta chains below, sequenced in a study of T cell therapy after organ transplantation. Sequencing used immunoSEQ multiplex PCR; TCRdb keeps in-frame clones, though not all of them. This table holds 51,000 or so clones, about 94% found once. The antigens of these receptors remain unknown. The material sequenced was CD8+ T cells from blood, taken before autologous CMV-specific T cell therapy. These receptors were obtained from a human patient who had received a solid organ transplant and had CMV disease.

The chain combines TRBV30 with TRBJ1-1, with TRBD1 as a possible D gene (6 bases). The germline V gene has CDR1 GTSNPN and CDR2 SVGIG (reference sequence). This CDR3 has 12 residues. Trimming removed 5 bases at V and 8 bases at J, with 15 bases between. The CDR3 nucleotides are TGTGCCTGGGGCCTGGGGGGGGGCGAAGCTTTCTTT. Its translation: CAWGLGGGEAFF. Together with reference TRBV30 and TRBJ1-1, the CDR3 gives the full variable domain: SQTIHQWPATLVQPVGSPLSLECTVEGTSNPNLYWYRQAAGRGLQLLFYSVGIGQISSEVPQNLSASRPQDRQFILSSKKLLLSDSGFYLCAWGLGGGEAFFGQGTRLTVV.

Only one count was recorded for this clone. This chain connects TRBV29-1 to TRBJ2-7; possible D gene TRBD2, 6 bases. Trimming removed 6 bases from V and 2 bases from J, with 14 bases in between. This CDR3 spans 13 amino acids. Germline V lookup: CDR1 SQVTM, CDR2 ANQGSEA. The CDR3 spells CSVLAPTTYEQYF. In DNA, the CDR3 is TGCAGCGTCCTAGCGCCCACCACCTACGAGCAGTACTTC.

The CDR3 DNA reads as TGTGCCATCAGTGAGGGGAGGACTAGCGGAACCTACGAGCAGTACTTC. It is translated as CAISEGRTSGTYEQYF. V gene TRBV10-3 combines with J gene TRBJ2-7; 10 nucleotides match TRBD2. V was pared by 2 bases and J by 2 bases, with 6 bases of the junction left unmatched. CDR1 is ENHRY and CDR2 is SYGVKD in the germline V gene. The CDR3 is 16 amino acids.

This chain links TRBV6-1 with TRBJ2-5; D assignment may be TRBD1 or TRBD2 (5 bases each). This CDR3 comprises 15 residues. With 3 bases removed from V and 3 bases from J, the gap between germline ends came to 14 bases. Per germline, CDR1 MNHNS and CDR2 SASEGT. CDR3 DNA sequence: TGTGCCAGCAGTGAGTACCGGGACCGAAAAGAGACCCAGTACTTC. Its protein is CASSEYRDRKETQYF.

CDR3 residues: CASSPADSSGNTIYF. CDR3 in DNA: TGTGCCAGCAGCCCAGCCGATAGCTCTGGAAACACCATATATTTT. The chain uses TRBV6-5 and TRBJ1-3; D is unclear. Trimming left V 6 bases short and J 0 bases short, with 12 bases between. Germline V lookup: CDR1 MNHEY, CDR2 SVGAGI. The CDR3 runs 15 residues.

This chain uses TRBV27 with TRBJ2-7; D remains ambiguous. Germline V gene lookup returns CDR1 MNHEY and CDR2 SMNVEV (reference sequence). The CDR3 is 14 amino acids. V was pared by 3 bases and J by 2 bases, with 11 bases between. This chain's CDR3 is CASSFSGSAYEQYF. CDR3 in DNA: TGTGCCAGCAGTTTTTCCGGGTCGGCCTACGAGCAGTACTTC.

The V and J genes are TRBV7-9 and TRBJ1-2; TRBD1 aligns across 11 bases. The CDR3 consists of 16 residues. Looked up from germline, CDR1 is SEHNR and CDR2 is FQNEAQ (reference sequence). Trimming took 5 bases from V and 4 from J; bases not matched to a gene: 9. CDR3 DNA sequence: TGTGCCAGCAGCCTTAGTGGACAGGGGGCATTCTATGGCTACACCTTC. As protein: CASSLSGQGAFYGYTF.

CDR3 sequence reads: CASGVNSEAFF. The CDR3 DNA is TGTGCCAGCGGGGTCAACTCTGAAGCTTTCTTT. This chain uses TRBV6-5 with TRBJ1-1, with D unclear. The ends were cut back, 8 bases at V and 6 bases at J, with 10 bases in the middle. CDR3 size: 11 residues. Germline V gene data show CDR1 as MNHEY and CDR2 as SVGAGI.

The rearrangement uses TRBV7-6 and TRBJ2-5; tentatively, D is TRBD2 (6 bases). Germline-derived CDR1 and CDR2 are SGHVS and FNYEAQ. Trimming cost V 2 bases and J 4 bases, with 14 bases left between them. The CDR3 consists of 15 residues. CDR3 sequence (DNA): TGTGCCAGCAGCTTAAGGTCGGGAGAGGTAGAGACCCAGTACTTC. This encodes CASSLRSGEVETQYF.

The chain joins TRBV6-5 to TRBJ2-7, with 9 bases lining up with TRBD1. Trimming took 4 bases from V and 4 from J; bases not matched to a gene: 5. The CDR3 covers 14 residues. Germline values: CDR1 MNHEY, CDR2 SVGAGI. CDR3 region: CASSSGQGVYEQYF. CDR3 bases: TGTGCCAGCAGTTCGGGACAGGGTGTATACGAGCAGTACTTC.

This clone was found a few times. J is TRBJ2-6 and V is TRBV6-1, with D possibly being TRBD1 or TRBD2 (5 bases each). Germline V gene sequence: CDR1 MNHNS, CDR2 SASEGT. V dropped 2 bases and J dropped 9 bases, with 11 bases sitting between them. This CDR3 spans 14 amino acids. CDR3 in amino acids: CASSEMGDLNVLTF. In DNA, the CDR3 is TGTGCCAGCAGTGAAATGGGGGACCTCAACGTCCTGACTTTC.

V usage is TRBV30 and J usage is TRBJ2-2; 9 bases line up with TRBD1. The CDR3 sequence is 16 residues long. Germline CDR1 is GTSNPN and CDR2 is SVGIG (reference sequence). V dropped 5 bases and J dropped 6; count of bases not matched to a gene: 13. The CDR3 spells CAWLALDRGPPGELFF. The CDR3 DNA reads TGTGCCTGGCTGGCCCTGGACAGGGGTCCTCCCGGGGAGCTGTTTTTT.

This sequence joins TRBV19 and TRBJ2-3; D not certain. This CDR3 is built from 14 residues. V gave up 2 bases and J gave up 2 bases, with 8 bases separating them. Per germline, CDR1 LNHDA and CDR2 SQIVND (reference sequence). CDR3 DNA sequence: TGTGCCAGTAGTATACGGTGGACCACAGATACGCAGTATTTT. This gives the protein CASSIRWTTDTQYF. The entire variable domain, with the rest obtained from reference TRBV19 and TRBJ2-3, is as follows: DGGITQSPKYLFRKEGQNVTLSCEQNLNHDAMYWYRQDPGQGLRLIYYSQIVNDFQKGDIAEGYSVSREKKESFPLTVTSAQKNPTAFYLCASSIRWTTDTQYFGPGTRLTVL.

This sequence joins TRBV4-2 and TRBJ2-2; D remains ambiguous. Trimming cost V 0 bases and J 2 bases, with 16 bases left between them. The CDR3 runs to 18 residues. Germline CDR1 reads LGHNA; CDR2 reads YNFKEQ. The CDR3 coding sequence is TGTGCCAGCAGCCAAGATCCCCCCGTGACACTCAACACCGGGGAGCTGTTTTTT. This codes for CASSQDPPVTLNTGELFF.

The sample holds one count of this clone. The gene calls are TRBV5-8 and TRBJ1-1; D ambiguous. Trimming removed 0 bases from V and 11 bases from J, with 2 bases in between. This CDR3 is 9 amino acids long. Germline values: CDR1 SGHTS, CDR2 YDEGEE. CDR3 bases: TGTGCCAGCAGCTTGGCCGCTTTCTTT. It codes for CASSLAAFF.

The gene calls are TRBV13 and TRBJ1-1; TRBD1 matches 10 bases. Germline V CDR1 and CDR2: PRHDT, FYEKMQ (reference sequence). Trimming cost V 5 bases and J 2 bases; bases outside gene matches: 5. This CDR3 region has 15 residues. The CDR3 loop reads CASSLWTGGNTEAFF. The CDR3 DNA reads as TGTGCCAGCAGCCTATGGACAGGGGGTAACACTGAAGCTTTCTTT.

The rearrangement links TRBV7-9 to TRBJ1-2; 7 positions agree with TRBD1. From germline, CDR1 is SEHNR and CDR2 FQNEAQ (reference sequence). This CDR3 is built from 14 residues. With 5 bases clipped from V and 6 bases from J, the junction kept 9 bases outside the gene matches. CDR3 protein: CASSLQGGPDGYTF. Here the CDR3 DNA reads TGTGCCAGCAGCCTTCAGGGGGGTCCCGATGGCTACACCTTC.

This chain's CDR3 is CASSLVRGSTDTQYF. CDR3 DNA: TGTGCCAGCAGCTTAGTACGGGGGTCCACAGATACGCAGTATTTT. The gene calls are TRBV7-8 and TRBJ2-3; weak D call: TRBD2 (6 bases). CDR1 is SGHVS, CDR2 FQNEAQ, per germline. V lost 1 base to trimming and J lost 2 bases, with 10 bases between them. The CDR3 runs to 15 residues.

J is TRBJ1-5 and V is TRBV6-4; D remains unclear. The CDR3 consists of 13 residues. V gave up 2 bases and J gave up 1 base, with 3 bases separating them. Germline V CDR1 and CDR2: MRHNA, SNTAGT. CDR3 in amino acids: CASSDGSNQPQHF. DNA for the CDR3: TGTGCCAGCAGTGACGGCAGCAATCAGCCCCAGCATTTT.

CDR3 in amino acids: CASQLAGGRETQYF. The CDR3 nucleotides are TGTGCCAGCCAACTAGCGGGGGGGCGAGAGACCCAGTACTTC. This sequence joins TRBV11-2 and TRBJ2-5; 13 bases are shared with TRBD2. CDR1 is SGHAT, CDR2 FQNNGV, per germline. V lost 8 bases, J lost 4 bases, and 4 bases stayed unmatched. This CDR3 spans 14 amino acids.

This chain uses TRBV6-5 with TRBJ2-1; the D call may be TRBD1 or TRBD2 (5 bases each). The V and J ends lost 1 base and 0 bases respectively, with 10 bases between them. This CDR3 is 16 amino acids long. The germline CDR1 and CDR2 sequences are MNHEY and SVGAGI. This chain's CDR3 is CASSYFGGSSYNEQFF. The CDR3 coding sequence is TGTGCCAGCAGTTACTTTGGGGGAAGCTCCTACAATGAGCAGTTCTTC.

V usage is TRBV27 and J usage is TRBJ2-4; 8 bases match TRBD2. Germline CDR1 is MNHEY and CDR2 is SMNVEV (reference sequence). Unmatched junction bases numbered 6, after V lost 2 bases and J lost 3 bases. The CDR3 contains 16 residues. The CDR3 nucleotides are TGTGCCAGCAGTTTAGCGGGGGGCATTGACAAAAACATTCAGTACTTC. Residues: CASSLAGGIDKNIQYF.

The chain uses TRBV4-1 and TRBJ1-3; D remains unclear. Germline V gene data show CDR1 as MGHRA and CDR2 as YSYEKL. Trimming cost V 0 bases and J 4 bases, with 10 bases left between them. The CDR3 extends over 15 amino acids. The CDR3 DNA sequence: TGCGCCAGCAGCCAAGATCTATTCCCGGGAAACACCATATATTTT. Translated: CASSQDLFPGNTIYF.

This chain links TRBV27 with TRBJ2-3; 9 positions agree with TRBD2. Trimming cost V 5 bases and J 3 bases; bases outside gene matches: 9. The CDR3 spans 16 residues. Germline assignment: CDR1 MNHEY and CDR2 SMNVEV (reference sequence). CDR3 coding DNA: TGTGCCAGCAGTCCCCTGGGAGCGGGAGGTACAGATACGCAGTATTTT. It yields the protein CASSPLGAGGTDTQYF.